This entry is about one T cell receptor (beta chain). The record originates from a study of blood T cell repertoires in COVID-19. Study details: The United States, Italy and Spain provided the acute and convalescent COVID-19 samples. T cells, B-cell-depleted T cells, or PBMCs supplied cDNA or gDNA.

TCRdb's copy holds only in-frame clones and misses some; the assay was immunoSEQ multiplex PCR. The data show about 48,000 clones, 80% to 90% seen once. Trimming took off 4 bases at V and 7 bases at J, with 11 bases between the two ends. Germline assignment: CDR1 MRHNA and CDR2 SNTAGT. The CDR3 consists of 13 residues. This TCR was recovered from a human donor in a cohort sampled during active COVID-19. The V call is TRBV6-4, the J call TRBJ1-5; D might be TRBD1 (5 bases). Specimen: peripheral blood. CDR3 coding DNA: TGTGCCAGCAGTGTAGGGGCATCCCAGCCCCAGCATTTT. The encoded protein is CASSVGASQPQHF.